The rows below give T cell receptor beta chains drawn from one sample of a study of shared clonotypes between healthy human individuals. Clones were read by immunoSEQ multiplex PCR, and TCRdb kept only the in-frame ones, dropping some. The table records about 680,000 clones, about 80% of them present only once. Sequenced sample: memory CD4+ T cells sorted from blood. The receptors here all came from a woman aged 25 to 45 in good health. Each CDR3 is given with its conserved first and last residue. The D gene is left open where the match is weak. Size is stated for part of the rows, as once, few or many counts, or as a class when the clone is expanded.

abundance,len,j_gene,d_gene,v_gene,CDR3nt,CDR3aa
NA,15,TRBJ2-3,NA,TRBV14,TGTGCCAGCAGCCATCGAGGGTCTAGCACAGATACGCAGTATTTT,CASSHRGSSTDTQYF
NA,14,TRBJ1-1,NA,TRBV5-1,TGCGCCAGCAGCTTGGTTGGGGATCTCACTGAAGCTTTCTTT,CASSLVGDLTEAFF
NA,15,TRBJ2-5,NA,TRBV7-6,TGTGCCAGCAGCTTAGTAGACCGCCGGGGCGAGACCCAGTACTTC,CASSLVDRRGETQYF
NA,16,TRBJ2-6,TRBD1,TRBV25-1,TGTGCCAGCAGCCAGGACAGGGGACCTGGGGCCAACGTCCTGACTTTC,CASSQDRGPGANVLTF
NA,14,TRBJ2-1,NA,TRBV6-1,TGTGCCAGCAGTGAAGGGGCTAACGAGAATGAGCAGTTCTTC,CASSEGANENEQFF
NA,12,TRBJ2-7,NA,TRBV5-1,TGCGCCAGCAGAGGGGGCGGGAGCGAGCAGTACTTC,CASRGGGSEQYF
NA,15,TRBJ1-5,NA,TRBV28,TGTGCCAGCAGTTTAAGGTATGGTAGCAATCAGCCCCAGCATTTT,CASSLRYGSNQPQHF
NA,14,TRBJ2-3,TRBD2,TRBV28,TGTGCCAGCAGCCTAGCGGGAGATGCAGATACGCAGTATTTT,CASSLAGDADTQYF
NA,15,TRBJ2-1,TRBD1,TRBV5-4,TGTGCCAGCAGCCCGACAGGGGTGATCTACAATGAGCAGTTCTTC,CASSPTGVIYNEQFF
NA,12,TRBJ2-7,NA,TRBV6-5,TGTGCCAGCAGTAAGGACACGTACGAGCAGTACTTC,CASSKDTYEQYF
NA,15,TRBJ2-1,NA,TRBV9,TGTGCCAGCAGTCCTACGTGGAGCTCCTACAATGAGCAGTTCTTC,CASSPTWSSYNEQFF
many,12,TRBJ2-5,NA,TRBV5-1,TGCGCCAGCAGCTTAGCGGAAGAGACCCAGTACTTC,CASSLAEETQYF
NA,12,TRBJ2-3,NA,TRBV7-7,TGTGCCATCGGACCAGGCACAGATACGCAGTATTTT,CAIGPGTDTQYF
NA,12,TRBJ2-5,NA,TRBV18,TGTGCCAGCTCAGCAAATCAAGAGACCCAGTACTTC,CASSANQETQYF
once,12,TRBJ2-7,NA,TRBV2,TGTGCCAGCAGGGGGGATGCCTACGAGCAGTACTTC,CASRGDAYEQYF
NA,15,TRBJ2-2,TRBD2,TRBV9,TGTGCCAGCAGCGTAGGCCTAGCGGGAGACGGGGAGCTGTTTTTT,CASSVGLAGDGELFF
NA,17,TRBJ2-3,NA,TRBV5-1,TGCGCCAGCAGCTTGGCCCGGAGAGCGGGCAACACAGATACGCAGTATTTT,CASSLARRAGNTDTQYF
NA,14,TRBJ2-7,TRBD1,TRBV4-2,TGTGCCAGCAGCTTCGGGGACAGGTCCTACGAGCAGTACTTC,CASSFGDRSYEQYF
few,14,TRBJ2-2,NA,TRBV6-4,TGTGCCAGCAGTGAGGCAGGGATGACCGGGGAGCTGTTTTTT,CASSEAGMTGELFF
NA,16,TRBJ2-3,TRBD2,TRBV6-4,TGTGCCAGCAGTGACGCCTCTAGCGGACCCACAGATACGCAGTATTTT,CASSDASSGPTDTQYF
NA,13,TRBJ2-4,NA,TRBV5-1,TGCGCCAGCAGCTTGGGGGGTGAAAACATTCAGTACTTC,CASSLGGENIQYF
NA,13,TRBJ2-7,NA,TRBV27,TGTGCCAGCGGTCCCCGGGGAATGGTCGAGCAGTACTTC,CASGPRGMVEQYF
NA,15,TRBJ2-7,TRBD2,TRBV6-1,TGTGCCAGCAGTGAGCCGGGACTAGTGCTCTACGAGCAGTACTTC,CASSEPGLVLYEQYF
few,15,TRBJ1-2,NA,TRBV10-3,TGTGCCATCAGTGAGCGGACCGGGACTAACTATGGCTACACCTTC,CAISERTGTNYGYTF
NA,17,TRBJ2-7,NA,TRBV4-1,TGCGCCAGCAGCCACCTCGGGAGACAGAAAAGCTCCTACGAGCAGTACTTC,CASSHLGRQKSSYEQYF
NA,14,TRBJ2-7,TRBD1,TRBV6-1,TGTGCCAGCAGGGGACAGGCGAACTCCTACGAGCAGTACTTC,CASRGQANSYEQYF
NA,15,TRBJ2-3,TRBD2,TRBV7-8,TGTGCCAGCAGCTCTTGGCGGGAGGGCCTAACTACGCAGTATTTT,CASSSWREGLTTQYF
NA,15,TRBJ2-3,TRBD2,TRBV28,TGTGCCAGCAGCCCTGCACTAGCGGGAGTCGATACGCAGTATTTT,CASSPALAGVDTQYF
few,15,TRBJ1-1,NA,TRBV18,TGTGCCAGCTCACCCCCCCGTGGTCCGAACACTGAAGCTTTCTTT,CASSPPRGPNTEAFF
NA,15,TRBJ1-2,TRBD1,TRBV28,TGTGCCAGCAGGCTCGGACAGGGGATTAACTATGGCTACACCTTC,CASRLGQGINYGYTF
NA,15,TRBJ2-2,NA,TRBV7-6,TGTGCCAGCAGCTTAGTACTACAAAACACCGGGGAGCTGTTTTTT,CASSLVLQNTGELFF
NA,16,TRBJ1-3,NA,TRBV2,TGTGCCAGCAGTGCAAATTACAGGGTAAAAGGAAACACCATATATTTT,CASSANYRVKGNTIYF
NA,16,TRBJ2-3,NA,TRBV19,TGTGCCAGTAGTATACGTGGCGGGACGGGCACAGATACGCAGTATTTT,CASSIRGGTGTDTQYF
once,12,TRBJ2-3,NA,TRBV7-9,TGTGCCAGCAGCTTAGAGGAAGATACGCAGTATTTT,CASSLEEDTQYF
NA,17,TRBJ1-1,NA,TRBV28,TGTGCCAGCAGTTTATCCCTATCGACAGACGGTAGCACTGAAGCTTTCTTT,CASSLSLSTDGSTEAFF
few,12,TRBJ1-1,TRBD1,TRBV29-1,TGCAGCGTTGCAAAGACAGGGCCCGAAGCTTTCTTT,CSVAKTGPEAFF
NA,13,TRBJ2-7,NA,TRBV28,TGTGCCAGCAATTACAACAGGGATTACGAGCAGTACTTC,CASNYNRDYEQYF
NA,15,TRBJ2-5,TRBD2,TRBV7-2,TGTGCCAGCAGCTCAGCGGGAGGGTACCAAGAGACCCAGTACTTC,CASSSAGGYQETQYF
NA,16,TRBJ2-3,TRBD2,TRBV11-2,TGTGCCAGCAGCTTAGATGGTGGGAGGGGCACAGATACGCAGTATTTT,CASSLDGGRGTDTQYF
NA,15,TRBJ1-1,TRBD1,TRBV6-1,TGTGCCAGCAGTGGGACAGGGGGCCGGGATACTGAAGCTTTCTTT,CASSGTGGRDTEAFF
NA,16,TRBJ2-1,NA,TRBV6-1,TGTGCCAGCAGTGAACCAAGCCCCGGCTCCTACAATGAGCAGTTCTTC,CASSEPSPGSYNEQFF
once,14,TRBJ2-1,TRBD1,TRBV5-1,TGCGCCAGCAGCCCGGGGACAGGGGGCATTGAGCAGTTCTTC,CASSPGTGGIEQFF
NA,16,TRBJ1-5,NA,TRBV7-2,TGTGCCAGCAGCTTTTTCCATCCCTCCGGGCGTCAGCCCCAGCATTTT,CASSFFHPSGRQPQHF
NA,18,TRBJ2-4,TRBD1,TRBV7-2,TGTGCCAGCAGCTTAGGAGGGACAGGGGGCGACGCCAAAAACATTCAGTACTTC,CASSLGGTGGDAKNIQYF
once,15,TRBJ1-1,TRBD1,TRBV18,TGTGCCAGCTCAAATACCAGGGACAGCTACACTGAAGCTTTCTTT,CASSNTRDSYTEAFF
once,16,TRBJ2-2,NA,TRBV4-1,TGCGCCAGCAGCCAAGATCCCAGTGCGAACACCGGGGAGCTGTTTTTT,CASSQDPSANTGELFF
NA,18,TRBJ2-7,TRBD1,TRBV25-1,TGTGCCAGCAGCCCTCCCGGGACAGGGGGCGAATACCCCTACGAGCAGTACTTC,CASSPPGTGGEYPYEQYF
NA,14,TRBJ2-5,TRBD2,TRBV2,TGTGCCAGCAGGCGGCGGGAGAGCCAAGAGACCCAGTACTTC,CASRRRESQETQYF
NA,17,TRBJ2-3,TRBD2,TRBV28,TGTGCCAGCAGTTTATATGGCGGGAGAATCGGCACAGATACGCAGTATTTT,CASSLYGGRIGTDTQYF
NA,15,TRBJ1-2,TRBD1,TRBV5-4,TGTGCCAGCAGCTTGGTTTCCCGACAGGGGGTAGGCTACACCTTC,CASSLVSRQGVGYTF
few,15,TRBJ2-2,NA,TRBV27,TGTGCCAGCAGTGACCAGGGGGGGCTGGCCGGGGAGCTGTTTTTT,CASSDQGGLAGELFF
few,11,TRBJ1-4,NA,TRBV5-1,TGCGCCAGCAGGTCTAATGAAAAACTGTTTTTT,CASRSNEKLFF